This T cell receptor beta chain was observed in a study of cytomegalovirus exposure and HLA in healthy donors. Vbeta (60) and Jbeta (13) primers were used in the PCR. The table came from immunoSEQ multiplex PCR; TCRdb's copy has only in-frame clones and leaves some out. The sample totals about 140,000 clones. Comment on this clone: Its antigen is still unknown.

Overall study results and limits: As was reported, the classifier diagnosed cytomegalovirus status with high specificity and sensitivity. In a later analysis, V- and J-gene trimming of beta chains associated with a DCLRE1C missense variant, replicated independently. Whilst most TCR sequences proved rare, a subset of public TCRs occurred across many donors.

Sequencing used PBMCs. This receptor was identified in a man between 35 and 55 years old in good health and CMV-seronegative.

The CDR3 sequence is CASSSDIHTGELFF. The CDR3 DNA sequence: TGTGCCAGCAGTTCGGACATCCACACCGGGGAGCTGTTTTTT. The chain combines TRBV6-5 with TRBJ2-2, with a weak D call TRBD1 (5 bases). V dropped 4 bases and J dropped 3 bases, with 9 bases sitting between them. The CDR3 loop spans 14 amino acids. CDR1 and CDR2 from the germline V gene are MNHEY and SVGAGI.